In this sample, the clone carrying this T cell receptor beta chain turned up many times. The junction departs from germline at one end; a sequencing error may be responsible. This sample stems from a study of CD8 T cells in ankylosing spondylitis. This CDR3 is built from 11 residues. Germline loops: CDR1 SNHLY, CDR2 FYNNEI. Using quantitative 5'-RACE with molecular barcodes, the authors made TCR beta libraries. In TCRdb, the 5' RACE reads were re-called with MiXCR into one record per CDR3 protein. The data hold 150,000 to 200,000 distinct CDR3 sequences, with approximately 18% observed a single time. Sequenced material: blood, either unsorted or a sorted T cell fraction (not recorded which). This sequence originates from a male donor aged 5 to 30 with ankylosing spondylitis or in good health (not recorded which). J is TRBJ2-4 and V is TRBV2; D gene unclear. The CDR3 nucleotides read TGTGCCAGCAGTCCCCTTGGGGAACCGCACTTC. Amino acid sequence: CASSPLGEPHF.